These T cell receptor beta chains were read from a single sample in a study of Graves' ophthalmopathy and Graves' hyperthyroidism. Using its own MiXCR run on the multiplex PCR reads, TCRdb lists one record per CDR3 protein. The data hold 650,000 to 900,000 distinct CDR3 sequences, with around 40% observed a single time. Source material: peripheral blood. These receptors came from an adult man with Graves' ophthalmopathy. CDR3s include the opening cysteine and the closing phenylalanine or tryptophan. A D gene is named only where the DNA matches it firmly. The size entry is marked missing in some rows and otherwise reads once, few, many or a size class.

CDR3nt: TGCAGTGCTAGAGATCATGTCAGGGTTGATAATTCACCCCTCCACTTT
CDR3aa: CSARDHVRVDNSPLHF
j_gene: TRBJ1-6
abundance: many
v_gene: TRBV20-1
d_gene: NA

CDR3nt: TGTGCCAGCAGAAAAGGGACAGGGAGCTCCTATAATTCACCCCTCCACTTT
CDR3aa: CASRKGTGSSYNSPLHF
j_gene: TRBJ1-6
abundance: few
v_gene: TRBV9
d_gene: TRBD1

CDR3nt: TGCAGTGCTACGGTCGACAGGGGTTTAGACGAGCAGTACTTC
CDR3aa: CSATVDRGLDEQYF
j_gene: TRBJ2-7
abundance: few
v_gene: TRBV20-1
d_gene: TRBD1

CDR3nt: TGTGCCACCAGTGAAACAGGGACGGGTAGCAATCAGCCCCAGCATTTT
CDR3aa: CATSETGTGSNQPQHF
j_gene: TRBJ1-5
abundance: NA
v_gene: TRBV24-1
d_gene: NA

CDR3nt: TGTGCCAGCAGCCTCCTCCCGTTCCGGGAGACCCAGTACTTC
CDR3aa: CASSLLPFRETQYF
j_gene: TRBJ2-5
abundance: many
v_gene: TRBV7-9
d_gene: NA

CDR3nt: TGTGCCAGCAGCAGCCCGTTCGAGGGGCTTGGCAATCAGCCCCAGCATTTT
CDR3aa: CASSSPFEGLGNQPQHF
j_gene: TRBJ1-5
abundance: NA
v_gene: TRBV7-3
d_gene: NA

CDR3nt: TGCAGTGCTAGTCTGGCAGACGCTATGAACACTGAAGCTTTCTTT
CDR3aa: CSASLADAMNTEAFF
j_gene: TRBJ1-1
abundance: few
v_gene: TRBV20-1
d_gene: NA

CDR3nt: TGTGCCAGTAGTAACCGCCGGGACAGGGTCAATCAGCCCCAGCATTTT
CDR3aa: CASSNRRDRVNQPQHF
j_gene: TRBJ1-5
abundance: NA
v_gene: TRBV19
d_gene: TRBD1

CDR3nt: TGCGGGGTGGGCGAGCAGTACTTC
CDR3aa: CGVGEQYF
j_gene: TRBJ2-7
abundance: NA
v_gene: TRBV29-1
d_gene: NA

CDR3nt: TGTGCCATCAGCCATTACACTGAAGCTTTCTTT
CDR3aa: CAISHYTEAFF
j_gene: TRBJ1-1
abundance: NA
v_gene: TRBV10-3
d_gene: NA

CDR3nt: TGTGCCAGCCGAGACCTTATAAATTCACCCCTCCACTTT
CDR3aa: CASRDLINSPLHF
j_gene: TRBJ1-6
abundance: NA
v_gene: TRBV6-6
d_gene: NA

CDR3nt: TGTGCCAGCAGTGACCACCCAAATGACAGGGATAAGAACACCGGGGAGCTGTTTTTT
CDR3aa: CASSDHPNDRDKNTGELFF
j_gene: TRBJ2-2
abundance: few
v_gene: TRBV25-1
d_gene: TRBD1

CDR3nt: TGTGCCACCAGTGATTTGGGAGAGACAGGGTCGAACACCGGGGAGCTGTTTTTT
CDR3aa: CATSDLGETGSNTGELFF
j_gene: TRBJ2-2
abundance: NA
v_gene: TRBV24-1
d_gene: TRBD1

CDR3nt: TGTGCCAGCAGTTACTCGCTGGTCCCGTTCCGACCGAACACCGGGGAGCTGTTTTTT
CDR3aa: CASSYSLVPFRPNTGELFF
j_gene: TRBJ2-2
abundance: NA
v_gene: TRBV25-1
d_gene: NA

CDR3nt: TGTGCCAGCAGTGCCGGGACTAGCGGGAGCCTGGAGACCCAGTACTTC
CDR3aa: CASSAGTSGSLETQYF
j_gene: TRBJ2-5
abundance: few
v_gene: TRBV9
d_gene: TRBD2

CDR3nt: TGTGCCAGCACCGAGGGACAGAGCTCCTACGAGCAGTACTTC
CDR3aa: CASTEGQSSYEQYF
j_gene: TRBJ2-7
abundance: many
v_gene: TRBV2
d_gene: TRBD1

CDR3nt: TGTGCCAGCAGTCGGACCGGGACAGGGCTCTCTGGGGCCAACGTCCTGACTTTC
CDR3aa: CASSRTGTGLSGANVLTF
j_gene: TRBJ2-6
abundance: NA
v_gene: TRBV14
d_gene: TRBD1

CDR3nt: TGTGCCAGCAGCTCCGGGACAGGGGGCCCTGACTCCTACGAGCAGTACTTC
CDR3aa: CASSSGTGGPDSYEQYF
j_gene: TRBJ2-7
abundance: NA
v_gene: TRBV11-1
d_gene: TRBD1

CDR3nt: TGTGCCAGCAGTTTTCTAGGGGGTATAGAAAAACTGTTTTTT
CDR3aa: CASSFLGGIEKLFF
j_gene: TRBJ1-4
abundance: once
v_gene: TRBV12-3/TRBV12-4
d_gene: NA

CDR3nt: TGCGCCAGCAGCCGAGGGACTAGCGTCGACACCGGGGAGCTGTTTTTT
CDR3aa: CASSRGTSVDTGELFF
j_gene: TRBJ2-2
abundance: few
v_gene: TRBV5-1
d_gene: TRBD2

CDR3nt: TGTGCCAGCAGTCCCAGGGACAGGGGCAAAAACACTGAAGCTTTCTTT
CDR3aa: CASSPRDRGKNTEAFF
j_gene: TRBJ1-1
abundance: NA
v_gene: TRBV9
d_gene: TRBD1

CDR3nt: TGTGCCAGTAGTACCCCGTCTAAGCAGTATTTT
CDR3aa: CASSTPSKQYF
j_gene: TRBJ2-3
abundance: few
v_gene: TRBV19
d_gene: NA

CDR3nt: TGTGCCAGCAGTGCCCAACAGGGGGTGGAAGAGACCCAGTACTTC
CDR3aa: CASSAQQGVEETQYF
j_gene: TRBJ2-5
abundance: NA
v_gene: TRBV6-4
d_gene: TRBD1

CDR3nt: TGTGCCAGCAGCTCAGAGGACTACATTTCCGAGCAGTACTTC
CDR3aa: CASSSEDYISEQYF
j_gene: TRBJ2-7
abundance: few
v_gene: TRBV11-2
d_gene: NA

CDR3nt: TGCAGTGCTGGACTAGCGGGGGGGCCTGGGGCCAACGTCCTGACTTTC
CDR3aa: CSAGLAGGPGANVLTF
j_gene: TRBJ2-6
abundance: few
v_gene: TRBV20-1
d_gene: TRBD2

CDR3nt: TGCGCCAGCAGCTTCGGGGGGGCGTCTCAGCCCCAGCATTTT
CDR3aa: CASSFGGASQPQHF
j_gene: TRBJ1-5
abundance: NA
v_gene: TRBV5-1
d_gene: NA

CDR3nt: TGTGCCAGTAGTATTTCTTCGGGCCCCTACGAGCAGTACTTC
CDR3aa: CASSISSGPYEQYF
j_gene: TRBJ2-7
abundance: NA
v_gene: TRBV19
d_gene: NA

CDR3nt: TGTGCCAGTAGTATTAGGCTAGCGGGAAAGAATGGGCAGTTCTTC
CDR3aa: CASSIRLAGKNGQFF
j_gene: TRBJ2-1
abundance: NA
v_gene: TRBV19
d_gene: TRBD2

CDR3nt: TGTGCCAGCAGCCCAGACTGGGAGCTGTTTTTT
CDR3aa: CASSPDWELFF
j_gene: TRBJ2-2
abundance: few
v_gene: TRBV11-2
d_gene: NA

CDR3nt: TGTGCCAGCAGTTTCCCAGGACAGGAGAAAAGCAATCAGCCCCAGCATTTT
CDR3aa: CASSFPGQEKSNQPQHF
j_gene: TRBJ1-5
abundance: NA
v_gene: TRBV24-1
d_gene: TRBD1

CDR3nt: TGCAGTGCTAGAGGAGGTAGTCTGAGGGACGAGCAGTACTTC
CDR3aa: CSARGGSLRDEQYF
j_gene: TRBJ2-7
abundance: NA
v_gene: TRBV20-1
d_gene: NA

CDR3nt: TGTGCCAGCAGCTTGCGGGAGTCGTACGAGCAGTACTTC
CDR3aa: CASSLRESYEQYF
j_gene: TRBJ2-7
abundance: many
v_gene: TRBV7-2
d_gene: TRBD2

CDR3nt: TGTGCCACCAGCACGCGCCGGGACAGGGGGCACTACGAGCAGTACTTC
CDR3aa: CATSTRRDRGHYEQYF
j_gene: TRBJ2-7
abundance: many
v_gene: TRBV15
d_gene: TRBD1

CDR3nt: TGCAGCGTTGAATCCCCCGCAGGGGGCAACGAGCAGTACTTC
CDR3aa: CSVESPAGGNEQYF
j_gene: TRBJ2-7
abundance: NA
v_gene: TRBV29-1
d_gene: TRBD1

CDR3nt: TGTGCCAGCAGTTTATCAGGGGACAGGGTGATATGGACTGAAGCTTTCTTT
CDR3aa: CASSLSGDRVIWTEAFF
j_gene: TRBJ1-1
abundance: NA
v_gene: TRBV2
d_gene: TRBD1

CDR3nt: TGTGCCAGCAGCTTGGAGGCGACAGAGCATAATTCACCCCTCCACTTT
CDR3aa: CASSLEATEHNSPLHF
j_gene: TRBJ1-6
abundance: NA
v_gene: TRBV5-4
d_gene: NA

CDR3nt: TGTGCCAGCAGCTTAGCAAGGAATGAAAAACTGTTTTTT
CDR3aa: CASSLARNEKLFF
j_gene: TRBJ1-4
abundance: many
v_gene: TRBV7-9
d_gene: NA

CDR3nt: TGTGCCAGCAGCTTAAAACGAAACTATGGCTACACCTTC
CDR3aa: CASSLKRNYGYTF
j_gene: TRBJ1-2
abundance: few
v_gene: TRBV7-8
d_gene: NA

CDR3nt: TGCAGCGTTGACGATGGTGGGACAGGAATTTACGAGCAGTACTTC
CDR3aa: CSVDDGGTGIYEQYF
j_gene: TRBJ2-7
abundance: many
v_gene: TRBV29-1
d_gene: TRBD1

CDR3nt: TGTGCCAGTAGTATGCAGGCCCTCTCTGGAAACACCATATATTTT
CDR3aa: CASSMQALSGNTIYF
j_gene: TRBJ1-3
abundance: NA
v_gene: TRBV19
d_gene: NA

CDR3nt: TGTGCCAGCAGCTTGTGGGCAGGGGGCCTTCGTAATTCACCCCTCCACTTT
CDR3aa: CASSLWAGGLRNSPLHF
j_gene: TRBJ1-6
abundance: NA
v_gene: TRBV11-2
d_gene: TRBD1

CDR3nt: TGTGCCAGCAGTTCCGTGACAGGGAGGCCCTATAATTCACCCCTCCACTTT
CDR3aa: CASSSVTGRPYNSPLHF
j_gene: TRBJ1-6
abundance: NA
v_gene: TRBV25-1
d_gene: TRBD1

CDR3nt: TGTGCCAGCACTAACCCACTGAACCAAGGGACCCAGTACTTC
CDR3aa: CASTNPLNQGTQYF
j_gene: TRBJ2-5
abundance: NA
v_gene: TRBV6-5
d_gene: NA

CDR3nt: TGTGCCAGCAGCGCCGAGGGACAGGGACTCGCGAACACCGGGGAGCTGTTTTTT
CDR3aa: CASSAEGQGLANTGELFF
j_gene: TRBJ2-2
abundance: NA
v_gene: TRBV9
d_gene: TRBD1

CDR3nt: TGTGCCAGCAGCCTTGACAGGGGTCGACCCCACGAGCAGTATTTC
CDR3aa: CASSLDRGRPHEQYF
j_gene: TRBJ2-7
abundance: NA
v_gene: TRBV11-2
d_gene: TRBD1

CDR3nt: TGTGCCAGCAGCTTACATCCGGGCGGGAGACTCGAGCAGTACTTC
CDR3aa: CASSLHPGGRLEQYF
j_gene: TRBJ2-7
abundance: few
v_gene: TRBV7-2
d_gene: TRBD2

CDR3nt: TGTGCCAGCAGCCCCGCGGTTGGTAGCGGGAAAAAAGAGACCCAGTACTTC
CDR3aa: CASSPAVGSGKKETQYF
j_gene: TRBJ2-5
abundance: NA
v_gene: TRBV2
d_gene: TRBD2

CDR3nt: TGTGCCAGCAGTACGGACTGGTCCGACGAAAATGGCTACACCTTC
CDR3aa: CASSTDWSDENGYTF
j_gene: TRBJ1-2
abundance: few
v_gene: TRBV19
d_gene: NA

CDR3nt: TGCAGCGTTTTTCCAGGAGGCGGGAGAGGTCCCCAGTACTTC
CDR3aa: CSVFPGGGRGPQYF
j_gene: TRBJ2-5
abundance: NA
v_gene: TRBV29-1
d_gene: TRBD2

CDR3nt: TGCGCCAGCAGCCCGACCGGGGGCCAGCAGTACTTC
CDR3aa: CASSPTGGQQYF
j_gene: TRBJ2-7
abundance: NA
v_gene: TRBV5-1
d_gene: NA

CDR3nt: TGCAGTGCTAGACCGACAGTAAATTCCTACGAGCAGTACTTC
CDR3aa: CSARPTVNSYEQYF
j_gene: TRBJ2-7
abundance: NA
v_gene: TRBV20-1
d_gene: NA

CDR3nt: TGTGCCACTAGGGAGGTATATATTGGGCAGCCCCAGCATTTT
CDR3aa: CATREVYIGQPQHF
j_gene: TRBJ1-5
abundance: NA
v_gene: TRBV15
d_gene: NA

CDR3nt: TGTGCCACCAGCAGAGATTTAGTGAACACTGAAGCTTTCTTT
CDR3aa: CATSRDLVNTEAFF
j_gene: TRBJ1-1
abundance: many
v_gene: TRBV15
d_gene: NA

CDR3nt: TGTGCCAGCTCACCGGAGAACACTGAAGCTTTCTTT
CDR3aa: CASSPENTEAFF
j_gene: TRBJ1-1
abundance: NA
v_gene: TRBV15
d_gene: NA

CDR3nt: TGTGCCAGCGGGAGGTCTGTCTACGAGCAGTACTTC
CDR3aa: CASGRSVYEQYF
j_gene: TRBJ2-7
abundance: few
v_gene: TRBV6-5
d_gene: NA

CDR3nt: TGTGCCAGCAGCTTAGTTCCCCAAGAGACCCAGTACTTC
CDR3aa: CASSLVPQETQYF
j_gene: TRBJ2-5
abundance: many
v_gene: TRBV7-8
d_gene: NA

CDR3nt: TGCGCCAGCAGCTTGTTCGGGACAGTGAACACTGAAGCTTTCTTT
CDR3aa: CASSLFGTVNTEAFF
j_gene: TRBJ1-1
abundance: NA
v_gene: TRBV5-1
d_gene: TRBD1

CDR3nt: TGCAGCGTACTAGGCGGTGGCTACACCTTC
CDR3aa: CSVLGGGYTF
j_gene: TRBJ1-2
abundance: NA
v_gene: TRBV29-1
d_gene: NA

CDR3nt: TGTGCCAGCGGCTTAACAGCGGGAGGGCCGGAGACCCAGTACTTC
CDR3aa: CASGLTAGGPETQYF
j_gene: TRBJ2-5
abundance: NA
v_gene: TRBV7-9
d_gene: TRBD2